This T cell receptor beta chain was identified during a study of blood T cell repertoires in COVID-19. Study-wide context: The United States, Italy and Spain provided the acute and convalescent COVID-19 samples.

Under the authors' procedure: Amplifying reference gene primers gave estimates of nucleated cell counts. Sequenced by immunoSEQ multiplex PCR; TCRdb stores in-frame clones only, minus some. V and J calls and clone size follow that table, whereas D and trimming were derived from the DNA. The table lists approximately 99,000 clones, around 81% of them singletons. This CDR3 comprises 18 residues. The V and J ends lost 0 bases and 0 bases respectively, with 15 bases between them. Germline loops: CDR1 LGHNA, CDR2 YSLEER. This clone came up once. The receptor was isolated from a woman in her 70s with acute or convalescent COVID-19. Sequenced material: peripheral blood. This rearrangement joins TRBV4-3 to TRBJ1-3; perhaps TRBD1 as D (5 bases). CDR3 in amino acids: CASSQDHGGGSSGNTIYF. CDR3 in DNA: TGCGCCAGCAGCCAAGATCATGGGGGAGGGTCCTCTGGAAACACCATATATTTT.